This T cell receptor (beta chain) is from a study of T cell responses to AZD1222 COVID-19 vaccine (TCRdb year 2021). In the study overall: AZD1222 recipients whose second dose came at about 4 weeks and those whose second dose came at about 12 weeks were combined into one group, since spike-specific TCR depth and breadth did not differ between the two schedules. Enrollment into the trials was organized by age into subgroups of 18-55, 56-69 and 70-plus years, and those subgroups contained around 150, 28 and 57 TCR-sequenced participants, respectively. TCR sequencing was performed for 230 to 250 trial participants, of whom around 210 were given two doses of AZD1222 and some 26 were given two doses of MenACWY control vaccine. Overall study results and their limits: Conclusions about previously exposed vaccinees are limited, since just five to seven AZD1222 recipients were seropositive for SARS-CoV-2 at baseline. Because no day 14 peak-response samples were available, repertoires were characterized only after the peak T cell response. Vaccine-associated CD4 TCRs spanned the whole spike protein, with dominant responses in regions 160-218 and 743-854. The 56-69-year group was small, and its depth increase did not reach significance, likely because of low power. Reportedly, close to half of the unique spike-specific TCRs recognized epitopes lying outside the regions that are mutated in the B.1.351 and B.1.1.7 variants. A significant rise in spike-specific TCR breadth and depth was observed after two AZD1222 doses relative to day 0 and relative to MenACWY recipients. Most participants were white British and females outnumbered males, and the authors suggested that clonal diversity may have been underestimated.

The CDR3 regions of human TCRbeta chains were analyzed by immunosequencing. The authors' pipeline ran thus. TCRs in the repertoires were compared against a reference library of SARS-CoV-2-specific TCRs that had been generated with the MIRA antigen-specificity platform. Breadth meant the fraction of unique TCRs that were SARS-CoV-2-associated, whereas depth meant the fraction of total T cells that were SARS-CoV-2-associated. Each spike-specific TCR was assigned to its reactive spike region and to a CD4 or CD8 class using the MIRA data. Log10-transformed breadth and depth values were compared by one-way ANOVA with Sidak's multiple comparisons tests. The table was pulled from immuneACCESS by TCRdb, which kept in-frame rearrangements only. Such tables lose some clones; where checked, under half of the loss comes from unresolved V genes, and the rest has no known cause. V, J and clone size reflect that table, while D and trimming were determined from the DNA. The sample table records roughly 110,000 clones; roughly nine tenths of these occur just once. The top ten clones comprise roughly 7% of the sample.

The time point label on this specimen signifies: baseline before first vaccination. Samples from vaccinated people were obtained from the UK trials COV001 and COV002, which included a single-blind randomized controlled phase 2/3 trial of AZD1222 (ChAdOx1 nCoV-19) in healthy adults. For TCRbeta chain sequencing, PBMC samples were collected from trial participants at day 0 and at day 28 after the second dose. Spanning cysteine to phenylalanine, the CDR3 consists of 16 amino acids. Only the CDR3 portion is preserved as DNA: 48 bases, with reading frame beginning at the first base. CDR1 and CDR2 are read off the germline V gene as SGHTA and FQGNSA. The junction shows trimming of 5 bases on V and 0 bases on J, plus 14 bases between the germline ends. For this clone: No cognate antigen has been identified for it. No much larger clone is present one base from it, and per-base qualities are unavailable.

The starting material was peripheral blood, obtained on day 0 of AZD1222 vaccination. This receptor was identified in an adult in good health. The sequence links TRBV7-2 to TRBJ1-3; no D gene can be assigned with confidence. At the DNA level, the sequence is TGTGCCAGCAGCCCGGACGGAGGAAACTCTGGAAACACCATATATTTT. It specifies CASSPDGGNSGNTIYF.